These 13 T cell receptor beta chains share one sample of origin, sequenced in a study of T-cell reconstitution after alpha-beta-depleted transplantation in children. The authors prepared the TCRbeta library with unique molecular identifiers. In TCRdb, the PCR reads were re-called with MiXCR into one record per CDR3 protein. The profile shows approximately 490,000 distinct CDR3 sequences, around an eighth of them singletons. The sequences come from PBMCs from the stem cell graft donor, collected from the stem cell graft. The receptors shown here come from a human donor who donated a stem cell graft to a child with combined immunodeficiency.

The rearrangement links TRBV7-6 to TRBJ2-2; a weak D match, TRBD1 (6 bases). The V gene's germline CDR1 is SGHVS and CDR2 FNYEAQ. V lost 1 base and J 3 bases, leaving 15 bases between the germline ends. The CDR3 has 17 residues. CDR3 sequence: CASSLGGQGRYTGELFF. Here the CDR3 DNA reads TGTGCCAGCAGCTTAGGGGGGCAGGGGAGATACACCGGGGAGCTGTTTTTT.

This clonotype showed up many times. V is TRBV7-2 and J is TRBJ2-1; D is uncertain. This CDR3 is built from 15 residues. Germline V CDR1 and CDR2: SGHTA, FQGNSA. Deletions cut 3 bases from V and 4 bases from J, with 13 bases between. Here the CDR3 DNA reads TGTGCCAGCAGCTTGCTGGGGTTGGGATACAATGAGCAGTTCTTC. The encoded protein is CASSLLGLGYNEQFF.

This clonotype has more than one count but fewer than ten. The chain is built from TRBV4-3 and TRBJ1-1; D unclear. The germline CDR1 and CDR2 sequences are LGHNA and YSLEER. The CDR3 has 15 residues. The V and J ends lost 1 base and 0 bases respectively, with 9 bases between them. The DNA for the CDR3 is TGCGCCAGCAGCCAAGGTAACTGGCTGAACACTGAAGCTTTCTTT. Translating gives CASSQGNWLNTEAFF.

Only a few counts were recorded for this clonotype. V gene TRBV29-1 combines with J gene TRBJ2-6, with D possibly being TRBD1 (6 bases). V was clipped by 8 bases and J by 1 base, with 15 bases between them. CDR1 SQVTM and CDR2 ANQGSEA come from the germline V gene. This CDR3 contains 15 residues. The CDR3 DNA follows: TGCAGCTTTCAGACAGGTCTGTCTGGGGCCAACGTCCTGACTTTC. This translates into CSFQTGLSGANVLTF.

This clonotype has just a few counts. The chain uses TRBV29-1 and TRBJ2-7; D might be TRBD1 or TRBD2, each matching 5 bases. Trimming left V 7 bases short and J 3 bases short, with 16 bases between. The CDR3 loop spans 13 amino acids. Germline V gene sequence: CDR1 SQVTM, CDR2 ANQGSEA. The CDR3 reads CSAVSGDVYEQYF. For the CDR3, the DNA is TGCAGCGCTGTCAGTGGGGACGTCTACGAGCAGTACTTC.

This clonotype turned up a few times. V gene TRBV24-1 combines with J gene TRBJ2-3; the D is unclear. The CDR3 totals 16 residues. Germline lookup yields CDR1 KGHDR and CDR2 SFDVKD. Trimming removed 5 bases at V and 0 bases at J, with 14 bases between. CDR3 in DNA: TGTGCCACCAGTGCTCCCGGAGACCTTAGCACAGATACGCAGTATTTT. Translating it yields CATSAPGDLSTDTQYF.

This clonotype was counted a few times. The chain uses TRBV7-8 and TRBJ2-5; 9 bases fit TRBD1. V gave up 1 base and J gave up 4 bases; unmatched junction bases: 10. Germline V CDR1 and CDR2: SGHVS, FQNEAQ. This CDR3 has 17 residues. CDR3 coding DNA: TGTGCCAGCAGCTTAGTGGGGACAGGGTCATTACCAGAGACCCAGTACTTC. It specifies CASSLVGTGSLPETQYF.

The chain carries TRBV12-3 or TRBV12-4 and TRBJ2-5, with D possibly being TRBD2 (7 bases). CDR3 length equals 17 residues. Trimming stripped 1 base from V and 4 bases from J, with 19 bases between. CDR3 sequence reads: CASSLGGSSRGGETQYF. CDR3 sequence (DNA): TGTGCCAGCAGTTTAGGCGGGAGCAGCAGGGGAGGAGAGACCCAGTACTTC.

The CDR3 reads CSASPPVPSARSYEQYF. In DNA, the CDR3 is TGCAGTGCCTCACCCCCGGTCCCTAGCGCCCGCTCCTACGAGCAGTACTTC. V is TRBV20-1 and J is TRBJ2-7; D might be TRBD2 (6 bases). Per germline, CDR1 DFQATT and CDR2 SNEGSKA (reference sequence). The CDR3 sequence is 17 residues long. With 6 bases removed from V and 0 bases from J, the gap between germline ends came to 24 bases.

This clonotype has at least ten counts. V and J are TRBV12-3 or TRBV12-4 and TRBJ2-1, with 8 bases fitting TRBD2. V gave up 4 bases and J gave up 4 bases; unmatched junction bases: 6. The CDR3 covers 15 residues. The CDR3 bases are TGTGCCAGCAGTTCTGGGATAGCGGGATACAATGAGCAGTTCTTC. Residues: CASSSGIAGYNEQFF.

This clonotype was observed a handful of times. The chain links TRBV18 to TRBJ2-7, with TRBD1 matching 9 bases. Germline-derived CDR1 and CDR2 are KGHSH and LQKENI. The CDR3 length is 13 residues. V shed 6 bases and J 7 bases; nucleotides not matched to a gene: 7. CDR3 residues: CASSPGQGLEQYF. CDR3 coding DNA: TGTGCCAGCTCCCCGGGACAGGGCCTGGAGCAGTACTTC.

This clonotype showed up just a few times. The chain recombines TRBV5-1 with TRBJ2-7; 7 bases align to TRBD1. This CDR3 contains 14 residues. Losses at the gene ends were 2 bases for V and 0 bases for J; bases not matched to a gene: 2. CDR1 and CDR2 (germline): SGHRS, YFSETQ. CDR3 amino acids: CASSFYRGSYEQYF. CDR3 in DNA: TGCGCCAGCAGCTTCTACAGGGGCTCCTACGAGCAGTACTTC.

This chain links TRBV6-4 with TRBJ1-1, with D possibly TRBD1 on 5 matching bases. CDR3 length: 12 residues. Germline assignment: CDR1 MRHNA and CDR2 SNTAGT. The V gene lost 0 bases and the J gene lost 11 bases, with 10 bases spanning the gap. The DNA of the CDR3 is TGTGCCAGCAGTGACTCGTGGGGGACTGCTTTCTTT. Translated, it gives CASSDSWGTAFF.